A single sample is the source of the 32 T cell receptor beta chains below, sequenced in a study of cytomegalovirus exposure and HLA in healthy donors. PCR used 60 Vbeta primers and 13 Jbeta primers. The repertoire was sequenced with immunoSEQ multiplex PCR; TCRdb's copy has only in-frame clones and lacks some. The repertoire includes 140,000 to 150,000 clones, roughly 79% of them detected once, and more than 9.5% sits in the top ten. The sequenced material came from PBMCs. These receptors were obtained from a woman aged 55-75 years in good health and CMV-seropositive.

This sequence joins TRBV7-9 and TRBJ2-5; 9 bases match TRBD2. V lost 7 bases, J lost 5 bases, and 17 bases stayed unmatched. The CDR3 contains 17 residues. CDR1 and CDR2 from the germline V gene are SEHNR and FQNEAQ (reference sequence). The CDR3 spells CASNQRKASGIGETQYF. The CDR3 nucleotides read TGTGCCAGCAACCAACGTAAGGCTAGCGGGATAGGGGAGACCCAGTACTTC.

The V call is TRBV7-2, the J call TRBJ1-2; no reliable D call. V was trimmed by 3 bases and J by 1 base, leaving 12 bases between them. The CDR3 loop spans 15 amino acids. Per the germline V gene, CDR1 is SGHTA and CDR2 is FQGNSA. The CDR3 DNA reads as TGTGCCAGCAGCTTTGTTAGCCAGCATAACTATGGCTACACCTTC. Residues: CASSFVSQHNYGYTF.

The V call is TRBV19, the J call TRBJ2-7; maybe TRBD2 (5 bases). CDR1 is LNHDA, CDR2 SQIVND, per germline (reference sequence). This CDR3 is built from 15 residues. V was cut by 3 bases and J by 4 bases, with 16 bases left in between. CDR3 in DNA: TGTGCCAGTAGTATGGGATACGGGAACGATTACGAGCAGTACTTC. Amino acids: CASSMGYGNDYEQYF.

This clone was observed once. The chain is built from TRBV6-5 and TRBJ1-2; a weak D match, TRBD1 (5 bases). The CDR3 consists of 14 residues. Deletions cut 5 bases from V and 2 bases from J, with 12 bases between. Germline loops: CDR1 MNHEY, CDR2 SVGAGI. CDR3 sequence: CASSRVGQNYGYTF. In DNA, the CDR3 is TGTGCCAGCAGTCGAGTGGGGCAGAACTATGGCTACACCTTC.

This chain links TRBV5-5 with TRBJ1-4, with 7 bases identical to TRBD1. The CDR3 runs 18 residues. Trimming cost V 4 bases and J 0 bases; bases outside gene matches: 12. Germline-derived CDR1 and CDR2 are SGHKS and YYEKEE (reference sequence). In DNA, the CDR3 is TGTGCCAGCAGCCCGGATGGGACAGTCTTCGCAACTAATGAAAAACTGTTTTTT. Translated, it gives CASSPDGTVFATNEKLFF.

This chain uses TRBV21-1 with TRBJ2-5; the listed D gene, TRBD2, was not tested against the DNA. TRBV21-1 is a recognized pseudogene. The length of the CDR3 is 13 residues. Here the CDR3 reads CASRRLAGKTQYF. As DNA, the CDR3 is TGTGCCAGCCGGCGACTAGCGGGTAAGACCCAGTACTTC.

This chain links TRBV10-2 with TRBJ1-2; 9 bases map to TRBD1. In germline, CDR1 is WSHSY, CDR2 SAAADI. The CDR3 consists of 16 residues. The ends lost 5 bases at V and 1 base at J; junction bases unmatched: 8. The CDR3 loop is CASSKLRDRDNYGYTF. The CDR3 DNA follows: TGCGCCAGCAGTAAACTCCGGGACAGGGATAACTATGGCTACACCTTC.

The V and J genes are TRBV28 and TRBJ2-5; 7 nucleotides match TRBD1. Germline trimming cut 5 bases from V and 3 bases from J; bases unmatched to any gene: 9. The CDR3 extends over 15 amino acids. Germline V CDR1 and CDR2: MDHEN, SYDVKM. The CDR3 here is CASSTRQGRKETQYF. For the CDR3, the DNA is TGTGCCAGCAGTACCCGACAGGGACGAAAAGAGACCCAGTACTTC. The whole variable domain, filled in from reference TRBV28 and TRBJ2-5, reads DVKVTQSSRYLVKRTGEKVFLECVQDMDHENMFWYRQDPGLGLRLIYFSYDVKMKEKGDIPEGYSVSREKKERFSLILESASTNQTSMYLCASSTRQGRKETQYFGPGTRLLVL.

This clone was seen a handful of times. V and J are TRBV5-1 and TRBJ2-2; 7 nucleotides match TRBD1. V shed 0 bases and J 7 bases; nucleotides not matched to a gene: 3. Germline CDR1 and CDR2: SGHRS and YFSETQ. The CDR3 is 14 residues long. CDR3 sequence reads: CASSLETGIGELFF. The CDR3 DNA follows: TGCGCCAGCAGCTTGGAGACAGGGATCGGGGAGCTGTTTTTT.

The rearrangement uses TRBV5-8 and TRBJ1-2; D perhaps matches TRBD1 (5 bases). Looked up from germline, CDR1 is SGHTS and CDR2 is YDEGEE. V lost 7 bases and J lost 4, with 8 bases in between. The CDR3 is 11 amino acids. In nucleotides, the CDR3 is TGTGCCAGCCGGCAGGGCTATGGCTACACCTTC. Protein: CASRQGYGYTF.

V is TRBV5-5 and J is TRBJ1-1; the match to TRBD1 covers 7 bases. Per the germline V gene, CDR1 is SGHKS and CDR2 is YYEKEE (reference sequence). V shed 7 bases, J shed 5 bases, and the junction held 11 bases outside the gene matches. The CDR3 covers 14 residues. For the CDR3, the DNA is TGTGCCAGCCAAGCAACAGGGGCGCGTACTGAAGCTTTCTTT. Encoded protein: CASQATGARTEAFF.

The chain has TRBV19 and TRBJ2-7; D ambiguous. The CDR3 covers 14 residues. Trimming took off 0 bases at V and 2 bases at J, with 8 bases between the two ends. Germline lookup yields CDR1 LNHDA and CDR2 SQIVND (reference sequence). The CDR3 nucleotides are TGTGCCAGTAGTATAGAGACTTCCACCTACGAGCAGTACTTC. Protein: CASSIETSTYEQYF.

The chain recombines TRBV6-1 with TRBJ2-7; 7 bases line up with TRBD1. This CDR3 has 13 residues. Trimming at V came to 4 bases and at J to 6 bases, leaving 6 bases not matched to a gene. In germline, CDR1 is MNHNS, CDR2 SASEGT. CDR3 amino acids: CASSALTGSEQYF. The CDR3 coding sequence is TGTGCCAGCAGTGCGCTGACAGGGTCCGAGCAGTACTTC.

V and J are TRBV30 and TRBJ1-6; unclear D gene. There are 15 residues in the CDR3. V was cut by 2 bases and J by 7 bases, with 15 bases left in between. In germline, CDR1 is GTSNPN, CDR2 SVGIG (reference sequence). The CDR3 here is CAWSHRRDGNSPLHF. CDR3 bases: TGTGCCTGGAGTCATAGGAGGGATGGGAATTCACCCCTCCACTTT.

This clone appeared a few times. The chain couples TRBV7-9 to TRBJ2-7; D unclear. Germline V gives CDR1 SEHNR, CDR2 FQNEAQ (reference sequence). Trimming took off 5 bases at V and 3 bases at J, with 23 bases between the two ends. The CDR3 loop spans 17 amino acids. The CDR3, as DNA: TGTGCCAGCAGCACTACCGATAGTTCGGAGCCCCACTACGAGCAGTACTTC. The encoded protein is CASSTTDSSEPHYEQYF.

This clone was observed a few times. The V and J genes are TRBV30 and TRBJ2-5; tentative D call: TRBD1 (6 bases). The germline V and J ends were trimmed by 7 bases and 2 bases, with 14 bases remaining between them. Per the germline V gene, CDR1 is GTSNPN and CDR2 is SVGIG (reference sequence). This CDR3 has 13 amino acids. CDR3 sequence (DNA): TGTGCCTTCCTACAGGGATATCAAGAGACCCAGTACTTC. Its protein product is CAFLQGYQETQYF.

This clone was detected only a few times. The genes are TRBV10-3 and TRBJ2-2, with D possibly matching TRBD1 (6 bases). In germline, CDR1 is ENHRY, CDR2 SYGVKD. CDR3 length: 15 amino acids. V was shortened by 2 bases and J by 0 bases, with 7 bases between the two germline ends. The CDR3 here is CAISEGTPNTGELFF. In DNA form, the CDR3 reads TGTGCCATCAGTGAGGGGACACCGAACACCGGGGAGCTGTTTTTT.

This clone was seen just once. The chain has TRBV6-6 and TRBJ2-5, with D possibly TRBD1 on 6 matching bases. The J call may be faulty, since TRBJ2-7 better matches the DNA end. CDR3 length: 13 amino acids. Germline CDR1 MNHNY, CDR2 SVGAGI (reference sequence). DNA of the CDR3: TGTGCCAGCAGCTGGGACATGTCCTACGAGCAGTACTTC. It translates to CASSWDMSYEQYF.

This chain joins TRBV27 and TRBJ1-1, with TRBD1 identical over 10 bases. The V gene end was trimmed by 4 bases and the J gene end by 5 bases; junction bases not matched to a gene: 1. The CDR3 runs 13 residues. Germline lookup yields CDR1 MNHEY and CDR2 SMNVEV (reference sequence). This chain's CDR3 is CASSWTGGTEAFF. In DNA form, the CDR3 reads TGTGCCAGCAGTTGGACAGGGGGGACTGAAGCTTTCTTT.

The chain has TRBV27 and TRBJ2-7; the D gene is possibly TRBD2 (6 bases). V was shortened by 6 bases and J by 4 bases, with 16 bases between the two germline ends. The CDR3 totals 14 residues. In germline, CDR1 is MNHEY, CDR2 SMNVEV (reference sequence). CDR3 DNA: TGTGCCAGCAGCCCACGGAGGGCCGGTTACGAGCAGTACTTC. Translating gives CASSPRRAGYEQYF.

The chain links TRBV7-9 to TRBJ1-1; unclear D gene. Per the germline V gene, CDR1 is SEHNR and CDR2 is FQNEAQ (reference sequence). CDR3 length: 17 residues. The V end was cut by 1 base, the J end by 3 bases, with 18 bases between. CDR3 coding DNA: TGTGCCAGCAGCTTAGGGGTCGGGAGGGTTTGGGACACTGAAGCTTTCTTT. Translated, it gives CASSLGVGRVWDTEAFF.

The sample holds one count of this clone. The chain has TRBV5-4 and TRBJ2-3; 12 nucleotides agree with TRBD2. J lost 4 bases, V lost 4 bases, and 10 bases had no gene match. This CDR3 region has 17 residues. CDR1 and CDR2 (germline): SGHNT, YYREEE (reference sequence). The CDR3 is CASSRDLAGGLADTQYF. The CDR3 nucleotides are TGTGCCAGCAGCCGGGACCTAGCGGGAGGGTTGGCAGATACGCAGTATTTT.

This clone was observed a single time. V and J are TRBV30 and TRBJ2-3; 8 nucleotides line up with TRBD1. This CDR3 contains 14 residues. With 1 base clipped from V and 4 bases from J, the junction kept 4 bases outside the gene matches. Germline V gives CDR1 GTSNPN, CDR2 SVGIG (reference sequence). As DNA, the CDR3 is TGTGCCTGGAGTGGGTCAGGGGGCGCAGATACGCAGTATTTT. It translates to CAWSGSGGADTQYF.

This clone was counted a single time. CDR3 in amino acids: CASSSLAGGSSEQYF. The CDR3 DNA sequence: TGTGCCAGCAGCAGCCTAGCGGGAGGGTCTTCGGAGCAGTACTTC. The rearrangement links TRBV5-4 to TRBJ2-7, with 12 positions matching TRBD2. J lost 7 bases, V lost 4 bases, and 9 bases had no gene match. This CDR3 has 15 residues. The germline CDR1 and CDR2 sequences are SGHNT and YYREEE (reference sequence).

The chain has TRBV5-4 and TRBJ1-3; no clear D. The CDR3 runs 15 residues. Germline CDR1 is SGHNT and CDR2 is YYREEE (reference sequence). Trimming left V 4 bases short and J 0 bases short, with 11 bases between. The CDR3 DNA sequence: TGTGCCAGCAGCGGACTCTTAAGCTCTGGAAACACCATATATTTT. Its translation: CASSGLLSSGNTIYF.

V and J are TRBV9 and TRBJ1-2; D remains unclear. Trimming removed 1 base from V and 0 bases from J, with 10 bases in between. The CDR3 runs to 15 residues. The germline gives CDR1 SGDLS, CDR2 YYNGEE. This CDR3 is CASSVWAMANYGYTF. The CDR3 nucleotides are TGTGCCAGCAGCGTATGGGCCATGGCTAACTATGGCTACACCTTC. The variable domain in full, with the rest retrieved from reference TRBV9 and TRBJ1-2, is DSGVTQTPKHLITATGQRVTLRCSPRSGDLSVYWYQQSLDQGLQFLIQYYNGEERAKGNILERFSAQQFPDLHSELNLSSLELGDSALYFCASSVWAMANYGYTFGSGTRLTVV.

The chain couples TRBV7-9 to TRBJ1-2; 10 nucleotides line up with TRBD1. Germline CDR1 is SEHNR and CDR2 is FQNEAQ (reference sequence). Unmatched junction bases numbered 5, after V lost 0 bases and J lost 4 bases. CDR3 size: 16 residues. The CDR3 sequence: CASSLAQTGGIYGYTF. The CDR3 nucleotides are TGTGCCAGCAGCTTAGCCCAGACAGGGGGCATCTATGGCTACACCTTC.

This chain joins TRBV10-3 and TRBJ2-7; 10 nucleotides agree with TRBD1. CDR3 size: 14 residues. V trimming: 6 bases; J trimming: 1 base; junction bases outside the gene matches: 3. From germline, CDR1 is ENHRY and CDR2 SYGVKD. The chain's CDR3 is CAISGTGDSYEQYF. DNA for the CDR3: TGTGCCATCAGCGGGACAGGGGATTCCTACGAGCAGTACTTC.

The gene calls are TRBV28 and TRBJ2-3; D is unresolved. Per the germline V gene, CDR1 is MDHEN and CDR2 is SYDVKM. This CDR3 has 12 amino acids. V was pared by 6 bases and J by 4 bases, with 8 bases between. CDR3 nucleotide sequence: TGTGCCAGCAGCCCCTACGCAGATACGCAGTATTTT. As protein: CASSPYADTQYF.

The V call is TRBV5-5, the J call TRBJ1-5; weak D call: TRBD1 (5 bases). Germline loops: CDR1 SGHKS, CDR2 YYEKEE (reference sequence). This CDR3 has 16 residues. Trimming took 3 bases from V and 0 from J, leaving 13 bases between them. The CDR3 protein is CASSWGGTDSNQPQHF. Here the CDR3 DNA reads TGTGCCAGCAGCTGGGGGGGGACGGATAGCAATCAGCCCCAGCATTTT. Filled out from reference TRBV5-5 and TRBJ1-5, the complete variable domain reads DAGVTQSPTHLIKTRGQQVTLRCSPISGHKSVSWYQQVLGQGPQFIFQYYEKEERGRGNFPDRFSARQFPNYSSELNVNALLLGDSALYLCASSWGGTDSNQPQHFGDGTRLSIL.

In regard to this clone: A read error may produce the germline difference seen at one junction end. This rearrangement joins TRBV29-1 to TRBJ1-1; D may be TRBD1 (6 bases). The CDR3 consists of 14 residues. The germline V gene has CDR1 SQVTM and CDR2 ANQGSEA. The CDR3 reads CATTETQGNTEAFF. The CDR3 region has the DNA TGTGCGACGACGGAAACACAGGGGAACACTGAAGCTTTCTTT.

This rearrangement joins TRBV7-2 to TRBJ1-2; a possible D gene is TRBD1 (5 bases). Germline-derived CDR1 and CDR2 are SGHTA and FQGNSA. With 3 bases removed from V and 0 bases from J, the gap between germline ends came to 17 bases. This CDR3 comprises 17 residues. In DNA form, the CDR3 reads TGTGCCAGCAGCTTCCCCCCCCCAAGGGGAACTAACTATGGCTACACCTTC. This translates into CASSFPPPRGTNYGYTF.